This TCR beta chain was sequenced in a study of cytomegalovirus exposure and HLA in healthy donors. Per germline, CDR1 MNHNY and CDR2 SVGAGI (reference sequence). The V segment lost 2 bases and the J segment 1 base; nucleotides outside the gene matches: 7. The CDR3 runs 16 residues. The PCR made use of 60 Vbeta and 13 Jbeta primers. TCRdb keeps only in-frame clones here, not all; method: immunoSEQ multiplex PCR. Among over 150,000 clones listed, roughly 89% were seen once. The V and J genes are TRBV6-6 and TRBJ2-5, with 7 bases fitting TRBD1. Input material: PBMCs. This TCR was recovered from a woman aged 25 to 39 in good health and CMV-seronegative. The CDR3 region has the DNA TGTGCCAGCAGTTACAGGCGAGGGGGCAGCCAAGAGACCCAGTACTTC. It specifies CASSYRRGGSQETQYF.